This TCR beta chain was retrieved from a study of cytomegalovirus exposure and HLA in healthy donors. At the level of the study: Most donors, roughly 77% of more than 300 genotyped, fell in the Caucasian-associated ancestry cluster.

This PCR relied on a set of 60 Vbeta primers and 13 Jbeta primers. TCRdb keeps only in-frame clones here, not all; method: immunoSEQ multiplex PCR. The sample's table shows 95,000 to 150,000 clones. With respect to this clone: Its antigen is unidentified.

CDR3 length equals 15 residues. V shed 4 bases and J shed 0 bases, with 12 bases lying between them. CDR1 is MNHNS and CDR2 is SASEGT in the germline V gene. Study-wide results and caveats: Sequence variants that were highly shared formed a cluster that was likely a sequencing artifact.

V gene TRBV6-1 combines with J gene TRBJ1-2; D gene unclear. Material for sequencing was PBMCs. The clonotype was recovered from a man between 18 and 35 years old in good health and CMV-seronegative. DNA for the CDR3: TGTGCCAGCAGTGTCGGACTTTCCTCTAACTATGGCTACACCTTC. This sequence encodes CASSVGLSSNYGYTF.